The present T cell receptor beta chain was sequenced within a study of PD-L1 blockade in urothelial cancer. Overall study: Atezolizumab was started by patients around 2014 at 1,200 mg intravenously every 3 weeks. Median T cell yield per blood sample was over 140,000 cells. Overall study findings and caveats: Below-median TCR clonality that was measured in pretreatment blood predicted better survival.

Germline V gene lookup returns CDR1 SGHDT and CDR2 YYEEEE. This CDR3 spans 16 amino acids. V dropped 1 base and J dropped 5; count of bases not matched to a gene: 4. Specified time point: pretreatment peripheral blood. Details on this clone: Its antigen is still unknown.

The authors spiked synthetic TCR analog templates into each PCR. Produced via immunoSEQ multiplex PCR; TCRdb's table is partial and in-frame only. Of tens of thousands of clones listed, roughly 84% are singletons. The origin of this receptor is a woman aged 70 to 79 with urothelial cancer. This chain links TRBV5-6 with TRBJ2-5, with 14 bases fitting TRBD2. The specimen was PBMCs, collected around atezolizumab (anti-PD-L1) treatment. The CDR3 coding sequence is TGTGCCAGCAGCTTGAAGGGACTAGCGGGAGCCGAGACCCAGTACTTC. This encodes CASSLKGLAGAETQYF. The full variable domain, rest sourced from reference TRBV5-6 and TRBJ2-5, is DAGVTQSPTHLIKTRGQQVTLRCSPKSGHDTVSWYQQALGQGPQFIFQYYEEEERQRGNFPDRFSGHQFPNYSSELNVNALLLGDSALYLCASSLKGLAGAETQYFGPGTRLLVL.